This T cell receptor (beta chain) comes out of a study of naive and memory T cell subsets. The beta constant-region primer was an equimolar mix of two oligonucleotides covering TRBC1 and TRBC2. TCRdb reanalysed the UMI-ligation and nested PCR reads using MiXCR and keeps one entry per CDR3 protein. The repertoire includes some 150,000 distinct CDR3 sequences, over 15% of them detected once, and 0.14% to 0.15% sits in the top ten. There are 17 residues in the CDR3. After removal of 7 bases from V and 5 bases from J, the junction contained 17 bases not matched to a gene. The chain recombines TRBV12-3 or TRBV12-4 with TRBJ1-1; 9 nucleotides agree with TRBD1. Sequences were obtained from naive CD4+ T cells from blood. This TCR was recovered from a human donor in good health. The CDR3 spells CASIPGTGSPRKTEAFF. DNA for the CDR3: TGTGCCAGCATCCCCGGGACAGGGAGCCCCCGGAAGACTGAAGCTTTCTTT.